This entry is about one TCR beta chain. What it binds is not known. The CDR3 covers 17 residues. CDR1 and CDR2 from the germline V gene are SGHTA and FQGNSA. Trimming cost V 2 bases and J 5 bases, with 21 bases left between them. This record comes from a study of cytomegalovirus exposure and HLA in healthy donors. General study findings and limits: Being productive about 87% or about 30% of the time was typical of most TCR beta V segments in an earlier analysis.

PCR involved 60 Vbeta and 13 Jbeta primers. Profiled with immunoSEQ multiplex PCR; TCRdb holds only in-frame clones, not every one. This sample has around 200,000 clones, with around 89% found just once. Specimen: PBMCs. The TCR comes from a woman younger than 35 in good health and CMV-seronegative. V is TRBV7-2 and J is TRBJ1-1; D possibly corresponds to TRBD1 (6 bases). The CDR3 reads CASSLSPVPGAWTEAFF. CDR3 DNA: TGTGCCAGCAGCTTATCCCCGGTTCCAGGGGCTTGGACTGAAGCTTTCTTT.